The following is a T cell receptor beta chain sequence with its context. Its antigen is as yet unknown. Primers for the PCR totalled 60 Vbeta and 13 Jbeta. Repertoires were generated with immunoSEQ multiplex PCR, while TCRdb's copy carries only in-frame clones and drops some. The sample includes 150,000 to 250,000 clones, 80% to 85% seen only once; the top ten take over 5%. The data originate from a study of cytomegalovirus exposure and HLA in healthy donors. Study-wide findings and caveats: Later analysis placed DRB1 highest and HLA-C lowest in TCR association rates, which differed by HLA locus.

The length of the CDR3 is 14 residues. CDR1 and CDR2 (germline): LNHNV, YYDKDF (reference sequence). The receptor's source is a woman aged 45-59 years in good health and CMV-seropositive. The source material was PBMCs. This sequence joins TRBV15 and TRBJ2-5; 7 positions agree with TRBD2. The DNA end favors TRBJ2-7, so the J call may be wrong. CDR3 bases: TGTGCCACCAGCCTGGGGGGGGTTGCCTACGAGCAGTACTTC. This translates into CATSLGGVAYEQYF.